This T cell receptor (beta chain) was captured by sequencing in a study of blood T cell repertoires in COVID-19. Study-wide background: Sources were T cells, B-cell-depleted T cells, or PBMCs; the material itself was cDNA or gDNA.

In the original workflow: Quantification of nucleated cells was approximated via reference gene primer amplification. Sequencing used immunoSEQ multiplex PCR; TCRdb keeps in-frame clones, though not all of them. That table supplies the V and J calls and clone size; D and trimming were determined from the DNA. The table includes under 200,000 clones, roughly 77% detected once. The length of the CDR3 is 14 residues. Germline CDR1 and CDR2: SQVTM and ANQGSEA. V shed 4 bases and J shed 0 bases, with 12 bases lying between them. The TCR was taken from a woman between 40 and 50 years old with COVID-19, enrolled during active disease. This chain links TRBV29-1 with TRBJ2-5; TRBD2 is a possible D gene (5 bases). The sequenced sample consisted of peripheral blood. This chain's CDR3 is CSVVGMRDQETQYF. The DNA for the CDR3 is TGCAGCGTTGTGGGGATGAGGGACCAAGAGACCCAGTACTTC. The variable domain in full, with the rest retrieved from reference TRBV29-1 and TRBJ2-5, is SAVISQKPSRDICQRGTSLTIQCQVDSQVTMMFWYRQQPGQSLTLIATANQGSEATYESGFVIDKFPISRPNLTFSTLTVSNMSPEDSSIYLCSVVGMRDQETQYFGPGTRLLVL.